The following is a T cell receptor beta chain sequence with its context. Its antigen remains unknown. This sample is part of a study of cytomegalovirus exposure and HLA in healthy donors. Study as a whole: Earlier findings included over 90 million unique TCR beta sequences obtained from approximately 170 million T cells. Overall study results and limits: Segments of the TCR beta V type were, in most cases, productive about 87% or about 30% of the time in an earlier analysis. At a 0.05 false discovery rate, a later analysis found some 18,000 TCR beta sequences to be associated with HLA alleles. Analyzed later, association rates of TCRs varied across HLA loci, with DRB1 most and HLA-C fewest.

Germline CDR1 is SGHKS and CDR2 is YYEKEE (reference sequence). V lost 4 bases to trimming and J lost 0 bases; unmatched junction nucleotides: 8. CDR3 length equals 16 residues. This PCR relied on a set of 60 Vbeta primers and 13 Jbeta primers. The assay was immunoSEQ multiplex PCR, and TCRdb's table has in-frame clones only and misses some. The data contain 90,000 to 95,000 clones, about 77% of them singletons. This clonotype was sampled from a male donor in good health and CMV-seropositive. V is TRBV5-5 and J is TRBJ2-3; 7 bases fit TRBD1. The sample comprised PBMCs. The CDR3 nucleotides read TGTGCCAGCAGCCCTCGAGACAGGGCTAGCACAGATACGCAGTATTTT. Translation gives CASSPRDRASTDTQYF.